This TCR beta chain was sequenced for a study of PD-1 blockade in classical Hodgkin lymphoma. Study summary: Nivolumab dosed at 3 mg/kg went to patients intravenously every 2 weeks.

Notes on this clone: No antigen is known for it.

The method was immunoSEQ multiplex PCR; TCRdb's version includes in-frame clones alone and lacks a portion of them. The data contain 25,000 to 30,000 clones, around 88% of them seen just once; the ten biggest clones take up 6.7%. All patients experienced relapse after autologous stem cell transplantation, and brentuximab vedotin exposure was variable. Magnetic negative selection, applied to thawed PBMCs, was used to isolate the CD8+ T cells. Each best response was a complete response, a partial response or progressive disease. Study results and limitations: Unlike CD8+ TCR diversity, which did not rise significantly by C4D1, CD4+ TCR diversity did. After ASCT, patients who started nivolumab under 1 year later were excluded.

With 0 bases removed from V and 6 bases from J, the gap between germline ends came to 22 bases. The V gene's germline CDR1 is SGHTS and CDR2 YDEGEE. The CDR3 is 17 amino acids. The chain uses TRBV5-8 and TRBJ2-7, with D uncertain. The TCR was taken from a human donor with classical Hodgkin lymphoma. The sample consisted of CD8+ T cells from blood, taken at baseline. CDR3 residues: CASSLEAPFPPWGEQYF. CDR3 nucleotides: TGTGCCAGCAGCTTGGAGGCCCCCTTCCCTCCGTGGGGCGAGCAGTACTTC.